A selection of T cell receptor beta chains follows, all from one sample in a study of blood T cells in healthy people across ages. TCRdb recomputed calls from the 5' RACE reads with MiXCR, one row per CDR3 protein. The sample lists roughly 800,000 distinct CDR3 sequences; 53% were seen once. Input material: blood. These receptors all stem from a man older than 75 in good health. CDR3s include the opening cysteine and the closing phenylalanine or tryptophan. D genes are given only for firm matches. Only some rows state a clone size, as once, few, many or a class for expanded clones.

>TRBV10-3|TRBD1|few|TRBJ1-2
CAINGGTANVYGYTF
TGTGCCATCAATGGCGGGACAGCTAACGTCTATGGCTACACCTTC
>TRBV4-1|-|-|TRBJ2-7
CASSPMHGAEQYF
TGCGCCAGCAGCCCGATGCACGGTGCGGAGCAGTACTTC
>TRBV10-3|-|many|TRBJ2-3
CAISESRGNTDTQYF
TGTGCCATCAGTGAGTCTCGAGGGAACACAGATACGCAGTATTTT
>TRBV7-9|-|-|TRBJ2-7
CASSLAAWQGYEQYF
TGTGCCAGCAGCTTAGCGGCGTGGCAGGGCTACGAGCAGTACTTC
>TRBV20-1|TRBD1|-|TRBJ1-2
CSAFSTQGAFNGYTF
TGCAGTGCTTTTTCTACCCAGGGGGCGTTCAATGGCTACACCTTC
>TRBV20-1|-|once|TRBJ2-5
CSAQRFQETQYF
TGCAGTGCCCAACGCTTCCAAGAGACCCAGTACTTC
>TRBV6-2/TRBV6-3|-|few|TRBJ2-7
CASSRDSPQIYEQYF
TGTGCCAGCAGTCGCGACAGCCCACAAATCTACGAGCAGTACTTC
>TRBV9|TRBD2|-|TRBJ2-5
CASSVGIAGGSETQYF
TGTGCCAGCAGCGTAGGTATAGCGGGAGGGTCTGAGACCCAGTACTTC
>TRBV12-3/TRBV12-4|TRBD2|-|TRBJ2-5
CASSTKGLAGAHNEQYF
TGTGCCAGCAGTACCAAGGGACTAGCGGGAGCCCACAATGAGCAGTACTTC
>TRBV2|TRBD2|few|TRBJ2-7
CASGAGARYEQYF
TGTGCCAGCGGGGCGGGAGCCCGCTACGAGCAGTACTTC
>TRBV7-9|TRBD1|-|TRBJ2-7
CTSSLDRAEQYF
TGTACCAGCAGCCTAGACAGGGCCGAGCAGTACTTC
>TRBV7-9|TRBD2|-|TRBJ2-3
CASSFRTSSDTQYF
TGTGCCAGCAGCTTCAGGACTAGTTCCGATACGCAGTATTTT
>TRBV3-1|TRBD2|-|TRBJ2-4
CASMGRESQYF
TGTGCCAGCATGGGGCGGGAGAGTCAGTACTTC
>TRBV6-6|-|-|TRBJ2-7
CASSYGLPLGHEQYF
TGTGCCAGCAGTTACGGTCTACCCCTTGGACACGAGCAGTACTTC
>TRBV9|-|-|TRBJ2-7
CASSTTGRSYEQYF
TGTGCCAGCAGCACAACGGGACGGTCCTACGAGCAGTACTTC
>TRBV4-3|-|-|TRBJ2-1
CASSPRTGMGEQFF
TGCGCCAGCAGCCCGCGGACCGGAATGGGTGAGCAGTTCTTC
>TRBV2|TRBD1|-|TRBJ2-7
CASIRQGREQYF
TGTGCCAGCATTCGACAGGGTCGCGAGCAGTACTTC
>TRBV5-1|-|-|TRBJ2-1
CASSFGTGLGNEQFF
TGCGCCAGCAGCTTTGGGACTGGGCTAGGCAATGAGCAGTTCTTC
>TRBV29-1|-|-|TRBJ2-7
CSAGLPSYEQYF
TGCAGCGCCGGACTACCTTCCTACGAGCAGTACTTC
>TRBV6-2/TRBV6-3|TRBD2|few|TRBJ2-3
CASSLVAGGRYAYF
TGTGCCAGCAGCCTAGTAGCGGGAGGAAGATACGCGTATTTT
>TRBV12-3/TRBV12-4|TRBD1|-|TRBJ2-3
CASRPTGERAQYF
TGTGCCAGCAGGCCAACAGGGGAACGGGCGCAGTATTTT
>TRBV7-2|TRBD2|-|TRBJ2-3
CASSLAPAGGTDTQYF
TGTGCCAGCAGCTTAGCCCCAGCGGGAGGCACAGATACGCAGTATTTT
>TRBV20-1|-|-|TRBJ2-7
CSASGGLGGYEQYF
TGCAGTGCTAGTGGTGGCCTGGGAGGCTACGAGCAGTACTTC
>TRBV20-1|TRBD2|-|TRBJ2-3
CSAPHSGGTDTQYF
TGCAGTGCTCCCCATAGCGGGGGCACAGATACGCAGTATTTT
>TRBV2|-|few|TRBJ1-1
CASSGGGTEAFF
TGTGCCAGCAGTGGGGGGGGGACTGAAGCTTTCTTT
>TRBV20-1|-|-|TRBJ2-5
CSAGAETQYF
TGCAGTGCAGGGGCAGAGACCCAGTACTTC
>TRBV25-1|-|-|TRBJ2-1
CASSDQPPSGNEQFF
TGTGCCAGCAGTGACCAACCCCCATCCGGAAATGAGCAGTTCTTC
>TRBV4-1|TRBD2|-|TRBJ2-4
CASSQGRGTTLAKNIQYF
TGCGCCAGTTCTCAAGGGCGCGGGACTACGCTAGCCAAAAACATTCAGTACTTC
>TRBV21-1|-|few|TRBJ2-3
CASPNAYF
TGTGCCAGCCCCAACGCGTATTTT
>TRBV29-1|-|-|TRBJ2-3
CSVVKGYTDTQYF
TGCAGCGTTGTAAAGGGGTACACAGATACGCAGTATTTT
>TRBV7-2|-|few|TRBJ1-1
CASRPGHPNTEAFF
TGTGCCAGCAGGCCGGGGCATCCGAACACTGAAGCTTTCTTT
>TRBV11-2|-|-|TRBJ2-6
CASSAGGTVLSGANVLTF
TGTGCCAGCAGCGCAGGCGGGACGGTCCTCTCTGGGGCCAACGTCCTGACTTTC
>TRBV7-2|-|-|TRBJ2-7
CASSPRLGSCEQYF
TGTGCCAGCAGCCCGCGACTAGGCTCCTGCGAGCAGTACTTC
>TRBV7-2|TRBD1|few|TRBJ2-4
CASSLGGTGGNIQYF
TGTGCCAGCAGCTTGGGAGGGACAGGGGGGAACATTCAGTACTTC
>TRBV20-1|TRBD1|-|TRBJ2-7
CSAFTGTGSYEQYF
TGCAGTGCTTTCACCGGGACAGGGTCATACGAGCAGTACTTC
>TRBV20-1|TRBD2|few|TRBJ2-3
CSAQTSGEASTDTQYF
TGCAGTGCTCAGACTAGCGGGGAAGCAAGCACAGATACGCAGTATTTT
>TRBV5-6|-|-|TRBJ1-2
CARSSTKDYTF
TGTGCCCGCAGCTCGACAAAGGACTACACCTTC
>TRBV6-2/TRBV6-3|-|-|TRBJ2-7
CASRRLTHEQYF
TGTGCCAGCAGGAGACTAACCCACGAGCAGTACTTC
>TRBV24-1|TRBD1|-|TRBJ2-4
CATSDPKTGGKNIQYF
TGTGCCACCAGTGATCCCAAGACAGGGGGCAAAAACATTCAGTACTTC
>TRBV20-1|TRBD2|-|TRBJ2-1
CSARVQTSGHNEQFF
TGCAGTGCTAGAGTCCAAACTAGCGGGCACAATGAGCAGTTCTTC
>TRBV20-1|TRBD2|-|TRBJ2-1
CSARVFSGRSYNEQFF
TGCAGTGCTAGAGTCTTTAGCGGGAGATCCTACAATGAGCAGTTCTTC
>TRBV4-2|TRBD2|-|TRBJ2-3
CASSRRLAGGETSDTQYF
TGTGCCAGCAGCCGTCGACTAGCGGGGGGCGAAACGTCAGATACGCAGTATTTT